This T cell receptor (beta chain) was profiled in a study of blood T cell repertoires in COVID-19. Comments on this clone: The same CDR3 also results from other DNA sequences found in this sample.

Clones were read by immunoSEQ multiplex PCR, and TCRdb kept only the in-frame ones, dropping some. Of around 290,000 clones listed, roughly nine tenths are singletons. The V gene lost 0 bases and the J gene lost 0 bases, with 7 bases spanning the gap. Germline-derived CDR1 and CDR2 are SGHRS and YFSETQ. CDR3 size: 15 residues. The source material was peripheral blood. The source of this sequence is a woman in her thirties with COVID-19, enrolled during active disease. This rearrangement joins TRBV5-1 to TRBJ1-5; possible D gene TRBD1, 6 bases. CDR3 nucleotides: TGCGCCAGCAGCTTGGAGGGGGATAGCAATCAGCCCCAGCATTTT. Encoded protein: CASSLEGDSNQPQHF.